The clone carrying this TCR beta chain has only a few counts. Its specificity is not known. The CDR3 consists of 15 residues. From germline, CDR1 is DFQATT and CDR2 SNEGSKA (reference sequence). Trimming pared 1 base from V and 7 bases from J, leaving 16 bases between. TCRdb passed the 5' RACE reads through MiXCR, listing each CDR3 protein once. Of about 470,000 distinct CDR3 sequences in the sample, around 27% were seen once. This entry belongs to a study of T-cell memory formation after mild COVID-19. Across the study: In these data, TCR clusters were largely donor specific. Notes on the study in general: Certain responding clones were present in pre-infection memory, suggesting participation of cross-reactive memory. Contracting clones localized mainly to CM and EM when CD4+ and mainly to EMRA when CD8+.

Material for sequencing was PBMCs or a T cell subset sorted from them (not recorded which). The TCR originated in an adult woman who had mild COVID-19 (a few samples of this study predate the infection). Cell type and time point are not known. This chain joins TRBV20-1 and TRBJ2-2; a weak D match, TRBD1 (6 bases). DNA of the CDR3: TGCAGTGCTAGAGGGCCGGGACACGCTGGCGGGGAGCTGTTTTTT. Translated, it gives CSARGPGHAGGELFF.